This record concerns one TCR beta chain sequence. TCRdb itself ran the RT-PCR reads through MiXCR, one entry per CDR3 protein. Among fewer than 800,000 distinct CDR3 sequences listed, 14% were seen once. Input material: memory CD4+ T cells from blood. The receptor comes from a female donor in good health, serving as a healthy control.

The CDR3 spells CASSGRGTVDTEAFF. For the CDR3, the DNA is TGTGCCAGCAGCGGCCGCGGGACAGTGGACACTGAAGCTTTCTTT. The chain joins TRBV7-9 to TRBJ1-1, with 7 bases aligning to TRBD1. This CDR3 spans 15 amino acids. The germline CDR1 and CDR2 sequences are SEHNR and FQNEAQ (reference sequence). J lost 3 bases, V lost 5 bases, and 9 bases had no gene match.